This T cell receptor (beta chain) stems from a study of glioma-infiltrating T cells. Notes on the study in general: Gliomas, especially low-grade, showed above-expected tissue-blood divergence; non-neoplastic patients showed below.

The table lists this clonotype with many counts. Antigen specificity is unknown. Amplification of TCR alpha and beta CDR3 regions from RNA used iRepertoire nested multiplex PCR. TCRdb redid the calling of the multiplex PCR reads with MiXCR, one entry per CDR3 protein. The top ten clones hold more than 30% of a sample with tens of thousands of distinct CDR3 sequences, roughly 40% of them seen once. This receptor was taken from a human donor with low-grade glioma or glioblastoma, undergoing nonglioma brain surgery, or in good health (not recorded which). Sequencing input: glioma tissue, nonneoplastic brain tissue, or PBMCs (not recorded which).

Written as DNA, the CDR3 is TGTGCCAGCAGCGTAGACGGCGGGAGGGCCAGCAATGAGCAGTTCTTC. Translating it yields CASSVDGGRASNEQFF. The V call is TRBV9, the J call TRBJ2-1, with 9 bases matching TRBD2. The V and J ends lost 0 bases and 6 bases, in that order; junction bases with no gene match: 7. The CDR3 is 16 residues long. The germline V gene encodes CDR1 SGDLS and CDR2 YYNGEE. Full variable domain (missing parts from reference TRBV9 and TRBJ2-1): DSGVTQTPKHLITATGQRVTLRCSPRSGDLSVYWYQQSLDQGLQFLIQYYNGEERAKGNILERFSAQQFPDLHSELNLSSLELGDSALYFCASSVDGGRASNEQFFGPGTRLTVL.